These 7 T cell receptor beta chains were sequenced from one sample in a study of T-cell memory formation after mild COVID-19. TCRdb called the 5' RACE reads again in MiXCR, with one record for every CDR3 protein. Counted here are fewer than 350,000 distinct CDR3 sequences, roughly an eighth occurring once; the ten biggest clones make up 21%. Material for sequencing was PBMCs or a T cell subset sorted from them (not recorded which). The origin of the receptors is a man aged 18 to 35 who had mild COVID-19 (a few samples of this study predate the infection). Cell type and time point are not known.

This rearrangement joins TRBV9 to TRBJ2-3; 7 nucleotides line up with TRBD1. J was trimmed by 2 bases and V by 2 bases; bases with no gene match: 8. The length of the CDR3 is 16 residues. Germline CDR1 SGDLS, CDR2 YYNGEE. DNA for the CDR3: TGTGCCAGCAGCGTCCCTCGGACAGGCTACACAGATACGCAGTATTTT. This translates into CASSVPRTGYTDTQYF.

The chain is built from TRBV15 and TRBJ2-3, with a possible D match to TRBD2 (5 bases). Trimming removed 1 base from V and 3 bases from J, with 14 bases in between. In germline, CDR1 is LNHNV, CDR2 YYDKDF (reference sequence). The length of the CDR3 is 16 residues. The CDR3 coding sequence is TGTGCCACCAGCAGAGGAGGGTCTCGAGGGACAGATACGCAGTATTTT. Translated: CATSRGGSRGTDTQYF.

This clonotype was seen a handful of times. The rearrangement uses TRBV4-1 and TRBJ2-1; 8 positions agree with TRBD2. Per the germline V gene, CDR1 is MGHRA and CDR2 is YSYEKL. The V and J ends lost 3 bases and 8 bases, in that order; junction bases with no gene match: 9. CDR3 length: 15 amino acids. CDR3 amino acids: CASSQVAGGVDEQFF. For the CDR3, the DNA is TGCGCCAGCAGCCAGGTTGCGGGGGGAGTAGATGAGCAGTTCTTC.

The CDR3 bases are TGCAGTGCTAGAGTTAGGAATCAGCCCCAGCATTTT. Translation gives CSARVRNQPQHF. The V and J genes are TRBV20-1 and TRBJ1-5, with D uncertain. Germline V gene sequence: CDR1 DFQATT, CDR2 SNEGSKA (reference sequence). Trimming removed 1 base from V and 4 bases from J, with 5 bases in between. The CDR3 is made up of 12 amino acids.

In its sample, this clonotype was seen a few times. CDR3 protein: CASSDRAGLNEQFF. DNA of the CDR3: TGTGCCAGCAGCGACAGGGCTGGACTCAATGAGCAGTTCTTC. The chain recombines TRBV7-9 with TRBJ2-1, with 7 bases that match TRBD1. The CDR3 is 14 residues long. Trimming at V came to 5 bases and at J to 6 bases, leaving 7 bases not matched to a gene. The germline V gene encodes CDR1 SEHNR and CDR2 FQNEAQ (reference sequence).

The chain recombines TRBV7-2 with TRBJ2-2; TRBD2 is a possible D gene (6 bases). From germline, CDR1 is SGHTA and CDR2 FQGNSA. The CDR3 totals 17 residues. With 2 bases removed from V and 5 bases from J, the gap between germline ends came to 18 bases. The CDR3 here is CASSLMMFGGITGELFF. The CDR3 DNA is TGTGCCAGCAGCTTAATGATGTTCGGGGGTATAACCGGGGAGCTGTTTTTT.

The chain combines TRBV7-9 with TRBJ1-1; 7 positions agree with TRBD1. V lost 5 bases, J lost 7 bases, and 10 bases stayed unmatched. The CDR3 sequence is 14 residues long. Germline CDR1 and CDR2: SEHNR and FQNEAQ (reference sequence). The CDR3 sequence is CASSIQGRTVEAFF. CDR3 nucleotides: TGTGCCAGCAGCATACAGGGGAGAACAGTTGAAGCTTTCTTT.